This T cell receptor (beta chain) originates from a study of cytomegalovirus exposure and HLA in healthy donors. Researchers ran the PCR with 60 Vbeta and 13 Jbeta primers. Sequenced by immunoSEQ multiplex PCR; TCRdb stores in-frame clones only, minus some. Here the sample spans 200,000 or so clones, under 85% being singletons. The CDR3 is made up of 19 amino acids. Trimming took 5 bases from V and 1 from J; bases not matched to a gene: 10. Germline CDR1 reads SEHNR; CDR2 reads FQNEAQ (reference sequence). Study-level results: Earlier findings revealed that most TCR beta V segments proved productive either about 90% or about 30% of the time. In vitro work confirmed that three CMV-associated chains recognize CMV antigens.

With respect to this clone: The antigen is undetermined.

The sequenced material came from PBMCs. The receptor comes from a man aged 45-65 years in good health and CMV-seronegative. V and J are TRBV7-9 and TRBJ2-4; 14 bases agree with TRBD2. The CDR3 DNA is TGTGCCAGCAGCCCCCTGACTAGCGGGAGGGGGAGCGCCAAAAACATTCAGTACTTC. Translated: CASSPLTSGRGSAKNIQYF.